This entry lists 16 T cell receptor beta chains sequenced from one sample in a study of blood T cell repertoires in COVID-19 (dated by TCRdb to the early 2020s). Libraries were built with the immunoSEQ multiplex PCR assay. The table was pulled from immuneACCESS by TCRdb, which kept in-frame rearrangements only. Such tables lose some clones; where checked, under half of the loss comes from unresolved V genes, and the rest has no known cause. The sample table lists 260,000 or so clones, about 80% of them with a count of one. The ten largest make up 3.6% of the sample. Sequencing was performed on PBMCs or T cells enriched from blood (not recorded which). These TCRs come from a woman aged 35 to 49 who had been exposed to COVID-19.

V usage is TRBV21-1 and J usage is TRBJ2-7; the table calls TRBD1, which could not be checked here. TRBV21-1 counts as a pseudogene. The CDR3 length is 18 residues. In DNA form, the CDR3 reads TGTGCCAGCGGCCCTACCCGCGACAGCCATATGGGCTCCTACGAGCAGTACTTC. It yields the protein CASGPTRDSHMGSYEQYF.

The V gene is TRBV2, the J gene TRBJ1-4; 7 bases line up with TRBD1. With V trimmed by 5 bases and J by 7 bases, 4 bases remained unmatched. Germline values: CDR1 SNHLY, CDR2 FYNNEI. This CDR3 spans 13 amino acids. The CDR3 nucleotides read TGTGCCAGCAGTCTTACAGGGGCTGAAAAACTGTTTTTT. Amino acids: CASSLTGAEKLFF.

This rearrangement joins TRBV9 to TRBJ2-3, with 8 bases aligning to TRBD2. This CDR3 has 15 amino acids. Germline V gives CDR1 SGDLS, CDR2 YYNGEE. Germline trimming cut 4 bases from V and 0 bases from J; bases unmatched to any gene: 4. The DNA of the CDR3 is TGTGCCAGCAGCTTAAGCGGGGGCAGCACAGATACGCAGTATTTT. Translation: CASSLSGGSTDTQYF.

The chain is built from TRBV12-3 or TRBV12-4 and TRBJ2-7; D unresolved. CDR3 length equals 13 residues. V gave up 2 bases and J gave up 2 bases, with 7 bases separating them. In nucleotides, the CDR3 is TGTGCCAGCAGTTTAAGACTGACCTACGAGCAGTACTTC. Its translation is CASSLRLTYEQYF.

The rearrangement joins TRBV10-2 to TRBJ2-2; D may be TRBD1 (6 bases). Trimming left V 6 bases short and J 5 bases short, with 13 bases between. This CDR3 comprises 14 residues. CDR1 WSHSY and CDR2 SAAADI come from the germline V gene. Here the CDR3 reads CASSETGLTGELFF. The CDR3 bases are TGCGCCAGCAGCGAGACAGGCCTAACCGGGGAGCTGTTTTTT.

The V and J genes are TRBV27 and TRBJ1-2, with D tentatively TRBD1 (6 bases). Trimming took off 6 bases at V and 1 base at J, with 9 bases between the two ends. The CDR3 has 13 amino acids. The germline CDR1 and CDR2 sequences are MNHEY and SMNVEV (reference sequence). In DNA form, the CDR3 reads TGTGCCAGCAGCACGGACAGTAACTATGGCTACACCTTC. Protein sequence: CASSTDSNYGYTF.

The chain uses TRBV27 and TRBJ1-6, with 7 positions matching TRBD1. The ends lost 5 bases at V and 2 bases at J; junction bases unmatched: 12. Germline loops: CDR1 MNHEY, CDR2 SMNVEV (reference sequence). This CDR3 has 18 amino acids. The CDR3 nucleotides read TGTGCCAGCAGTCTAGGGGCTCACAGGGGACCCTATAATTCACCCCTCCACTTT. It is translated as CASSLGAHRGPYNSPLHF.

This chain joins TRBV19 and TRBJ1-1, with a possible D match to TRBD1 (6 bases). Germline-derived CDR1 and CDR2 are LNHDA and SQIVND (reference sequence). There are 13 residues in the CDR3. Trimming left V 4 bases short and J 8 bases short, with 14 bases between. DNA of the CDR3: TGTGCCAGTAGTACCCTCCAGGGGACAGAAGCTTTCTTT. Translating it yields CASSTLQGTEAFF.

The chain uses TRBV27 and TRBJ2-3; unclear D gene. Germline V gene lookup returns CDR1 MNHEY and CDR2 SMNVEV (reference sequence). This CDR3 has 14 residues. Trimming pared 4 bases from V and 3 bases from J, leaving 11 bases between. The CDR3 is CASSYWQDTDTQYF. The CDR3 region has the DNA TGTGCCAGCAGTTACTGGCAGGATACAGATACGCAGTATTTT.

The chain combines TRBV6-1 with TRBJ1-2; D is perhaps TRBD1 (5 bases). CDR3 length: 15 residues. Trimming left V 1 base short and J 3 bases short, with 12 bases between. Germline-derived CDR1 and CDR2 are MNHNS and SASEGT. Here the CDR3 DNA reads TGTGCCAGCAGTGAAGTTCCGACAGCGTACTATGGCTACACCTTC. Protein sequence: CASSEVPTAYYGYTF.

CDR3 nucleotides: TGTGCCAGCAGCTTCACAGGGGCCGCAAAGAATGAAGCTTTCTTT. It translates to CASSFTGAAKNEAFF. The chain is built from TRBV5-4 and TRBJ1-1; 7 nucleotides match TRBD1. Germline CDR1 reads SGHNT; CDR2 reads YYREEE (reference sequence). J gave up 7 bases and V 2 bases, and 11 bases lay outside the gene matches. CDR3 length equals 15 residues. Full variable domain (rest looked up from reference TRBV5-4 and TRBJ1-1): ETGVTQSPTHLIKTRGQQVTLRCSSQSGHNTVSWYQQALGQGPQFIFQYYREEENGRGNFPPRFSGLQFPNYSSELNVNALELDDSALYLCASSFTGAAKNEAFFGQGTRLTVV.

This sequence joins TRBV10-3 and TRBJ2-7, with 9 bases lining up with TRBD1. The CDR3 has 15 amino acids. The ends lost 0 bases at V and 0 bases at J; junction bases unmatched: 0. The germline gives CDR1 ENHRY, CDR2 SYGVKD. CDR3 in DNA: TGTGCCATCAGTGAGTCGGGACAGGGCTCCTACGAGCAGTACTTC. Translation: CAISESGQGSYEQYF.

V is TRBV5-8 and J is TRBJ1-6; 7 nucleotides align to TRBD1. The trim removed 1 base at V and 6 bases at J, leaving 13 bases unmatched. Germline loops: CDR1 SGHTS, CDR2 YDEGEE. The CDR3 loop spans 18 amino acids. The CDR3 loop is CASSLTTGVSSANSPLHF. The CDR3 bases are TGTGCCAGCAGCTTGACTACAGGGGTCAGTTCAGCTAATTCACCCCTCCACTTT.

The J gene is TRBJ1-5, the V gene TRBV19; TRBD1 matches at 10 bases. After removal of 8 bases from V and 1 base from J, the junction contained 2 bases not matched to a gene. This CDR3 region has 14 residues. From germline, CDR1 is LNHDA and CDR2 SQIVND (reference sequence). In DNA, the CDR3 is TGTGCCAGTTGGGACAGGGGCAGCAATCAGCCCCAGCATTTT. This sequence encodes CASWDRGSNQPQHF.

This chain connects TRBV6-5 to TRBJ1-2; no firm D call. Trimming took 6 bases from V and 4 from J, leaving 18 bases between them. This CDR3 has 15 amino acids. In germline, CDR1 is MNHEY, CDR2 SVGAGI. CDR3 in amino acids: CASSSRAAAAYGYTF. The CDR3 DNA follows: TGTGCCAGCAGCTCTAGAGCGGCAGCCGCCTATGGCTACACCTTC.

CDR3 sequence: CASSQTHRGGTDTQYF. Here the CDR3 DNA reads TGTGCCAGCAGCCAAACCCATCGTGGGGGGACAGATACGCAGTATTTT. V gene TRBV3-1 (or the pseudogene TRBV3-2) combines with J gene TRBJ2-3; a weak D match, TRBD2 (6 bases). The CDR3 contains 16 residues. Trimming cost V 2 bases and J 3 bases, with 15 bases left between them. Germline V CDR1 and CDR2: LGHDT, YNNKEL (reference sequence).